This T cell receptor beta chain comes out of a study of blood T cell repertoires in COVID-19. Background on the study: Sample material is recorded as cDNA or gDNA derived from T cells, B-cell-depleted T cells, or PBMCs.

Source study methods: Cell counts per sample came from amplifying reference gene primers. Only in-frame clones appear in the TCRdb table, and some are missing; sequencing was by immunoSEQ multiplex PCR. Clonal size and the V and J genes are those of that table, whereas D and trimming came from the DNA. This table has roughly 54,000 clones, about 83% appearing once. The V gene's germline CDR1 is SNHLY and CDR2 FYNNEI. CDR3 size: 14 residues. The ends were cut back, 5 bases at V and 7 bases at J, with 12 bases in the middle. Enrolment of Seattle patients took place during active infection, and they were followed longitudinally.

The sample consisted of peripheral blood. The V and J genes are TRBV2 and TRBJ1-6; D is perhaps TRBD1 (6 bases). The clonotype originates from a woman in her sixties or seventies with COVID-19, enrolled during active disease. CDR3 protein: CASSPQGGNSPLHF. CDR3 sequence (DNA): TGTGCCAGCAGTCCACAGGGCGGCAATTCACCCCTCCACTTT.